Included here is one T cell receptor (beta chain) sequence, with context. Which antigen it targets is not known. One base away there is no much larger clone; base qualities are not given. This entry is derived from a study of T cell responses to AZD1222 COVID-19 vaccine (TCRdb year 2021). At the level of the whole study: AZD1222 recipients with second doses at about 4 weeks or about 12 weeks were pooled, because spike-specific TCR depth and breadth did not differ between schedules. A total of under 250 trial participants underwent TCR sequencing, of whom roughly 210 had received two doses of AZD1222 and 26 had received two doses of the MenACWY control vaccine. Enrollment into the trials was organized by age into subgroups of 18-55, 56-69 and 70-plus years, and those subgroups contained roughly 150, 30 and 60 TCR-sequenced participants, respectively.

From its cysteine to its phenylalanine, the CDR3 spans 13 amino acids. The CDR3 DNA has 39 bases and is translated from base 1. Per the germline V gene, MNHEY is the CDR1 and SVGEGT is the CDR2. V and J lose 2 bases and 6 bases, and a span of 7 bases separates them. The CDR3 regions of human TCRbeta chains were analyzed by immunosequencing. Concerning the study's data processing: Repertoire TCRs were matched against a reference library of SARS-CoV-2-specific TCRs generated with the MIRA antigen-specificity platform. Breadth was defined as the fraction of unique TCRs that were SARS-CoV-2-associated, and depth was defined as the fraction of total T cells that were SARS-CoV-2-associated. Using the MIRA data, each spike-specific TCR was assigned both to the spike region to which the TCR was reactive and to a CD4 or CD8 class. Log10-transformed breadth and depth values were compared by one-way ANOVA with Sidak's multiple comparisons tests. TCRdb re-hosts the immuneACCESS table, in-frame sequences only. Its copies lack some clones; in the studies checked, an unresolved V gene accounts for under half of them, and the cause for the rest is not known. D and trimming were read from the DNA, whereas the V and J calls and clone size are those reported in that table. The sample table shows roughly 42,000 clones, and about 78% are seen once. The ten biggest clones cover about 3.6% of the sample.

General findings and caveats noted by the study authors: Conclusions about previously exposed vaccinees were limited because only six AZD1222 recipients were SARS-CoV-2 seropositive at baseline. Participants were mostly white British, with more females than males. The authors suggested clonal diversity may have been underestimated. Because no samples from the day 14 peak response were available, repertoires could be characterized only after the peak T cell response. Nearly half of unique spike-specific TCRs reportedly recognized epitopes outside regions mutated in the B.1.351 and B.1.1.7 variants. The vaccine-associated CD4 TCRs covered the entire spike protein, and the dominant responses fell in regions 160-218 and 743-854. After two AZD1222 doses, both the breadth and the depth of spike-specific TCRs were significantly higher than at day 0 and than in MenACWY recipients. The 56-69-year group was small, and its depth increase did not reach significance, likely because of low power.

Taken with the paper, the label for time point translates to: baseline before first vaccination. Vaccinee samples came from UK trials COV001 and COV002, including a single-blind randomized controlled phase 2/3 trial of AZD1222 (ChAdOx1 nCoV-19) in healthy adults. For TCRbeta chain sequencing, PBMC samples from trial participants were taken at day 0 and at day 28 after the second dose. The specimen comprised peripheral blood, sampled on day 0 of AZD1222 vaccination. The receptor chain draws on TRBV6-2 or TRBV6-3 and TRBJ1-4; D gene: possibly TRBD1, on 5 matching bases. The sequence was obtained from an adult in good health. The DNA is as follows: TGTGCCAGCAGTTACGGACAAGATGAAAAACTGTTTTTT. It specifies CASSYGQDEKLFF.